This is a list of T cell receptor beta chains from one sample in a study of graft-versus-host responses after intestinal transplantation. Their specific antigens are unknown. Assay: immunoSEQ multiplex PCR; the TCRdb copy retains only in-frame clones and omits some. The data hold 93,000 or so clones, with over 85% observed a single time. The sample here was unstimulated CD8+ T cells sorted from spleen or lymph node cells, taken before intestinal transplant. The receptors were sampled from a human donor who received an intestinal transplant. Both conserved end residues are part of each CDR3. D genes are given only for firm matches. Rows give clone size only sometimes, using once, few, many, or a class for an expanded clone.

>.|TRBV30|13|TRBJ2-1|.
TGTGCCTGGAGCTCGGGGCCTTTTGACAATCAGTTCTTC
CAWSSGPFDNQFF
>.|TRBV15|17|TRBJ2-7|.
TGTGCCACCAGCAGAGACGCCGCGGGACTTGGCGCCTACGAGCAGTACTTC
CATSRDAAGLGAYEQYF
>.|TRBV9|15|TRBJ2-5|.
TGTGCCAGCAGCGCGGGGACGGCCCTCGGGGAGACCCAGTACTTC
CASSAGTALGETQYF
>TRBD1|TRBV6-6|13|TRBJ1-6|.
TGTGCCAGTGAGGGGGCCGGTGATTCACCCCTCCACTTT
CASEGAGDSPLHF
>TRBD1|TRBV5-5|16|TRBJ2-5|.
TGTGCCAGCAGCCGAGGGACAGTTTTCAACCAAGAGACCCAGTACTTC
CASSRGTVFNQETQYF
>.|TRBV19|16|TRBJ2-7|.
TGTGCCAGTAGTATTGTATTGGGCGTCCACCTCTACGAGCAGTACTTC
CASSIVLGVHLYEQYF
>TRBD1|TRBV15|17|TRBJ1-2|once
TGTGCCACCAGCTCGAACCCGCAGGGGGAAGTCTTACCTGGCTACACCTTC
CATSSNPQGEVLPGYTF
>.|TRBV19|14|TRBJ2-2|.
TGTGCCAGTAGTATCTTAGGGAACACCGGGGAGCTGTTTTTT
CASSILGNTGELFF
>.|TRBV11-2|15|TRBJ1-2|.
TGTGCCAGCAGCCCGGGACGGAGCTATGACTATGGCTACACCTTC
CASSPGRSYDYGYTF
>.|TRBV27|14|TRBJ1-1|.
TGTGCCAGCAGTAACTCAGGGCGGAACACTGAAGCTTTCTTT
CASSNSGRNTEAFF
>.|TRBV1|17|TRBJ2-3|.
TGCACCAGCAGCCAAGATCCCCGGGGAACTAGCACAGATACGCAGTATTTT
CTSSQDPRGTSTDTQYF
>TRBD2|TRBV27|15|TRBJ2-3|.
TGTGCCAGCAGTTTAGGCGGGGGTGGCACAGATACGCAGTATTTT
CASSLGGGGTDTQYF
>.|TRBV7-6|15|TRBJ2-1|.
TGTGCCAGCAGCTTCGAGGACGGTTACCTCAATGAGCAGTTCTTC
CASSFEDGYLNEQFF
>TRBD2|TRBV7-2|16|TRBJ2-1|.
TGTGCCAGCAGCCCAATAGCGGGGGGGCCGGTCAATGAGCAGTTCTTC
CASSPIAGGPVNEQFF
>.|TRBV11-2|13|TRBJ2-2|.
TGTGCCAGCAGCTTAACTAACACCGGGGAGCTGTTTTTT
CASSLTNTGELFF
>TRBD1|TRBV6-1|15|TRBJ2-1|.
TGTGCCAGCAGTTTCGACAGGGACGGTCACAATGAGCAGTTCTTC
CASSFDRDGHNEQFF
>.|TRBV19|13|TRBJ1-2|.
TGTGCCAGTAGTATCTGGGTTTCGAATGGCTACACCTTC
CASSIWVSNGYTF
>TRBD1|TRBV5-1|15|TRBJ2-7|.
TGCGCCAGCAGGTTACCGGGACAGGGTTTCCACGAGCAGTACTTC
CASRLPGQGFHEQYF
>.|TRBV29-1|14|TRBJ1-1|.
TGCAGCGTTGAACCCGTTGGAGGGACCCTTGAAGCTTTCTTT
CSVEPVGGTLEAFF
>TRBD1|TRBV13|15|TRBJ1-1|once
TGTGCCAGCAGCTCGAAATCAAACAGGGGCCCTGAAGCTTTCTTT
CASSSKSNRGPEAFF
>.|TRBV7-2|13|TRBJ1-1|.
TGTGCCAGCAGAGAGGGGTGGAGCACTGAAGCTTTCTTT
CASREGWSTEAFF
>.|TRBV19|12|TRBJ2-7|.
TGTGCCAGTACTTCGAGATCCTACGAGCAGTACTTC
CASTSRSYEQYF
>TRBD1|TRBV9|15|TRBJ1-1|.
TGTGCCAGCAGCGCCGACGGGACAGGGGAGTCTCAAGCTTTCTTT
CASSADGTGESQAFF
>TRBD1|TRBV4-1|16|TRBJ1-1|.
TGCGCCAGCAGCCAAGAGCAGGGGGGATTGGACACTGAAGCTTTCTTT
CASSQEQGGLDTEAFF
>TRBD1|TRBV29-1|13|TRBJ1-1|.
TGCAGCGCCCAGGGGGCCCTCAACACTGAAGCTTTCTTT
CSAQGALNTEAFF
>TRBD1|TRBV25-1|15|TRBJ2-5|.
TGTGCCAGCAGTGAGGTCCGAGGGGGCTGGGAGACCCAGTACTTC
CASSEVRGGWETQYF
>.|TRBV5-6|11|TRBJ2-7|.
TGTGCCAGCAGCTTTTCCTACGAGCAGTACTTC
CASSFSYEQYF
>.|TRBV7-8|14|TRBJ2-1|once
TGTGCCAGCAGCTCTAGCCCCGCTGGATTTAAGCAGTTCTTC
CASSSSPAGFKQFF
>.|TRBV11-1|15|TRBJ2-7|.
TGTGCCAGCAGCTTAATTCAGCAGGGGGGTTACGAGCAGTACTTC
CASSLIQQGGYEQYF
>TRBD2|TRBV29-1|14|TRBJ2-2|.
TGCAGCGTTGGACTAGCGGGTAAAACCGGGGAGCTGTTTTTT
CSVGLAGKTGELFF
>.|TRBV11-2|12|TRBJ2-3|.
TGTGCCAGCAGCCCAACTGGGAATACGCAGTATTTT
CASSPTGNTQYF
>.|TRBV27|14|TRBJ2-2|.
TGTGCCAGCAGCGAGATTAGTGGTACCGGGGAGCTGTTTTTT
CASSEISGTGELFF
>.|TRBV30|13|TRBJ2-1|.
TGTGCCTGGAGTCCGAGCTCCTACAATGAGCAGTTCTTC
CAWSPSSYNEQFF
>.|TRBV6-1|11|TRBJ2-1|.
TGTGCCAGCAGTGTGGGGAATGAGCAGTTCTTC
CASSVGNEQFF
>TRBD1|TRBV6-6|14|TRBJ1-1|once
TGTGCCAGCAGTTACGGGACAGTGAACACTGAAGCTTTCTTT
CASSYGTVNTEAFF
>.|TRBV5-5|14|TRBJ2-5|.
TGTGCCAGCAGCTTGCGGACCTTACAAGAGACCCAGTACTTC
CASSLRTLQETQYF
>.|TRBV7-9|16|TRBJ2-2|.
TGTGCCAGCAGCTTAGCGACGGGCTCGAACACCGGGGAGCTGTTTTTT
CASSLATGSNTGELFF
>TRBD1|TRBV11-3|16|TRBJ2-1|.
TGTGCCAGCAGCTTAGGGTACCGGGACAGGGACGATGAGCAGTTCTTC
CASSLGYRDRDDEQFF
>.|TRBV25-1|13|TRBJ2-5|.
TGTGCCAGCAGTGGGCTGGGCCCCCTTGAACAGTACTTC
CASSGLGPLEQYF
>TRBD1|TRBV27|15|TRBJ2-7|.
TGTGCCAGCAGCTTTGGGACAGGTTACTCCTACGAGCAGTACTTC
CASSFGTGYSYEQYF
>TRBD1|TRBV6-6|11|TRBJ2-5|.
TGTGCCAGCAGTCCCGGACAGGCCCAGTACTTC
CASSPGQAQYF
>TRBD1|TRBV5-1|17|TRBJ1-1|.
TGCGCCAGCAGCTCAGGGACAGGGACCGTTATGAACACTGAAGCTTTCTTT
CASSSGTGTVMNTEAFF
>.|TRBV9|14|TRBJ2-3|.
TGTGCCAGCAGCGTTGGGGACAGCACAGATACGCAGTATTTT
CASSVGDSTDTQYF
>TRBD1|TRBV10-3|16|TRBJ2-5|.
TGTGCCATCAAAGACCCCGGGACAGGGGAATCGGAGACCCAGTACTTC
CAIKDPGTGESETQYF
>.|TRBV21-1|12|TRBJ2-5|.
TGTGCCAGCCTAGGGGCAGGGGAGACCCAGTACTTC
CASLGAGETQYF
>.|TRBV5-6|13|TRBJ2-7|few
TGTGCCAGCAGCACCAGGGGAACCTACGAGCAGTACTTC
CASSTRGTYEQYF
>.|TRBV4-1|16|TRBJ2-3|once
TGCGCCAGCAGCCAAGGACCCTTAAGGGTGGATCATACGCAGTATTTT
CASSQGPLRVDHTQYF
>TRBD1|TRBV7-8|17|TRBJ1-1|.
TGTGCCAGCAGCTTAGCCTTCCCCGGGACAGCGAACACTGAAGCTTTCTTT
CASSLAFPGTANTEAFF
>.|TRBV7-9|13|TRBJ2-7|once
TGTGCCAGCAGCGTCGGGACACTTTACGAGCAGTACTTC
CASSVGTLYEQYF
>.|TRBV29-1|11|TRBJ1-2|.
TGCAGCGTTGTCTATTCGGGAAGTTACACCTTC
CSVVYSGSYTF
>TRBD1|TRBV5-1|13|TRBJ1-2|.
TGCGCCAGCAGCCAGGACAGGGCTCACGGCTACACCTTC
CASSQDRAHGYTF